This TCR beta chain was recovered during a study of blood T cell repertoires in COVID-19. This CDR3 is 15 amino acids long. The germline V gene encodes CDR1 LGHNA and CDR2 YNFKEQ. The V gene lost 1 base and the J gene lost 1 base, with 11 bases spanning the gap. In the original workflow: How many nucleated cells were present was estimated from reference gene primer amplification. The table came from immunoSEQ multiplex PCR; TCRdb's copy has only in-frame clones and leaves some out. V and J calls and clone size come straight from that table; D and trimming were deduced from the DNA. The table shows about 400,000 clones, with roughly 90% occurring only once. Those who participated ranged in age from about 18 to 89 years and resided in some 24 US areas.

The TCR was taken from a woman aged 30 to 39 who had recovered from COVID-19. Sequencing was done on a sample of PBMCs or T cells enriched from blood (not recorded which). V is TRBV4-2 and J is TRBJ2-7; D perhaps matches TRBD2 (5 bases). The CDR3 sequence is CASSQGRSVSYEQYF. The CDR3 DNA reads as TGTGCCAGCAGCCAAGGGCGTAGCGTATCCTACGAGCAGTACTTC.